Shown below are 14 T cell receptor beta chains from a single sample sequenced in a study of human T cells and chemical hapten exposure (dated by TCRdb to the early 2020s). Preparation of the library involved RACE. Reads for this sample came from a NextSeq 500. The public sequencing data were trimmed at Q25 with fastp and processed into clonotypes with MiXCR by TCRdb, which kept only in-frame beta chains. Entries that share a CDR3 protein sequence are merged under the most common genes and DNA. The sample table records 75,000 to 100,000 distinct CDR3 sequences; about 11% of these occur just once. About 4% of the sample rests with the top ten. Taken with the paper, the label for time point translates to: patch test 1, 2 weeks after DPC sensitization. The treatment or condition label corresponds to: therapeutic diphenylcyclopropenone sensitization with weekly scalp DPC. The starting material was whole blood, obtained in connection with sensitization to the hapten diphenylcyclopropenone (DPC). The receptors originated from a woman aged 55 to 70 with alopecia areata. Some clones in this sample may be carry-over from other donors' samples.

This clonotype was counted a few times. The CDR3 bases are TGTGCCAGCAGCGGCGGGAGTCGTGAAGCTTTCTTT. It translates to CASSGGSREAFF. The chain carries TRBV9 and TRBJ1-1; D is ambiguous. This CDR3 spans 12 amino acids. Looked up from germline, CDR1 is SGDLS and CDR2 is YYNGEE. V was trimmed by 3 bases and J by 7 bases, leaving 10 bases between them.

J is TRBJ2-7 and V is TRBV20-1; the match to TRBD1 covers 7 bases. CDR1 and CDR2 from the germline V gene are DFQATT and SNEGSKA (reference sequence). The CDR3 consists of 14 residues. V shed 3 bases, J shed 2 bases, and the junction held 7 bases outside the gene matches. Written as DNA, the CDR3 is TGCAGTGCTAGCTTCGGGACAGTCCCCTACGAGCAGTACTTC. This translates into CSASFGTVPYEQYF.

This clonotype was observed at least ten times. V is TRBV5-1 and J is TRBJ1-1, with D uncertain. Per germline, CDR1 SGHRS and CDR2 YFSETQ. The CDR3 is 14 amino acids. The V end was cut by 7 bases, the J end by 0 bases, with 13 bases between. The CDR3 protein is CASSYTEMNTEAFF. The CDR3 DNA reads TGCGCCAGCTCATACACGGAGATGAACACTGAAGCTTTCTTT.

The table lists this clonotype with a few counts. This chain uses TRBV20-1 with TRBJ1-4; D gene uncertain. The CDR3 is made up of 17 amino acids. The germline V gene has CDR1 DFQATT and CDR2 SNEGSKA (reference sequence). V was pared by 2 bases and J by 5 bases, with 21 bases between. The CDR3 nucleotides are TGCAGTGCTAGAACCCCCGGTGGAGAAGGAAGCAATGAAAAACTGTTTTTT. Translating it yields CSARTPGGEGSNEKLFF.

This clonotype was picked up many times. CDR3 protein: CSASRVGWRALDQETQYF. The CDR3 nucleotides read TGCAGTGCTAGTCGAGTGGGTTGGCGGGCGCTCGACCAAGAGACCCAGTACTTC. This chain links TRBV20-1 with TRBJ2-5; D perhaps matches TRBD2 (5 bases). The germline gives CDR1 DFQATT, CDR2 SNEGSKA (reference sequence). V was trimmed by 3 bases and J by 0 bases, leaving 23 bases between them. The CDR3 totals 18 residues.

The chain carries TRBV5-4 and TRBJ2-2; D is uncertain. Germline V gene lookup returns CDR1 SGHNT and CDR2 YYREEE (reference sequence). V lost 1 base, J lost 4 bases, and 17 bases lay in between. This CDR3 contains 17 residues. The CDR3, as DNA: TGTGCCAGCAGCTTGTTTCGGATCGGGCGAGTCACCGGGGAGCTGTTTTTT. It specifies CASSLFRIGRVTGELFF.

The chain carries TRBV20-1 and TRBJ2-4; maybe TRBD1 (6 bases). In germline, CDR1 is DFQATT, CDR2 SNEGSKA (reference sequence). The CDR3 covers 13 residues. Deletions cut 5 bases from V and 3 bases from J, with 11 bases between. The CDR3 here is CSAQGWGKNIQYF. CDR3 nucleotide sequence: TGCAGTGCTCAGGGGTGGGGCAAAAACATTCAGTACTTC.

Ten or more counts support this clonotype. The rearrangement uses TRBV19 and TRBJ1-5, with D perhaps matching TRBD1 (6 bases). The V gene's germline CDR1 is LNHDA and CDR2 SQIVND (reference sequence). CDR3 length equals 14 residues. Trimming removed 7 bases at V and 4 bases at J, with 14 bases between. The CDR3 protein is CASTLGQTNQPQHF. CDR3 nucleotide sequence: TGTGCCAGTACCCTTGGACAGACAAATCAGCCCCAGCATTTT.

As to this clonotype: A junction boundary mismatches the germline segment, possibly from a read error. The chain links TRBV5-1 to TRBJ2-5; tentatively, D is TRBD1 or TRBD2 (5 bases each). Germline lookup yields CDR1 SGHRS and CDR2 YFSETQ. The CDR3 contains 11 residues. DNA of the CDR3: TGCGCCAGCAGCCCTGCTCGGGACCGGGACTTC. This translates into CASSPARDRDF.

This clonotype was detected many times. This rearrangement joins TRBV5-1 to TRBJ1-1; 8 positions match TRBD1. Germline CDR1 is SGHRS and CDR2 is YFSETQ. The CDR3 is 16 amino acids. Unmatched junction bases numbered 10, after V lost 2 bases and J lost 4 bases. CDR3 in DNA: TGCGCCAGCAGCTTCCGGGGACAGGATGGAGGCACTGAAGCTTTCTTT. Its protein is CASSFRGQDGGTEAFF.

The chain uses TRBV9 and TRBJ1-1; D remains unclear. Germline assignment: CDR1 SGDLS and CDR2 YYNGEE. The V gene lost 5 bases and the J gene lost 7 bases, with 15 bases spanning the gap. The CDR3 extends over 13 amino acids. The CDR3, as DNA: TGTGCCAGCAGACCATGTGAAACCTGTGAAGCTTTCTTT. Protein sequence: CASRPCETCEAFF.

This clonotype was observed at least ten times. The V gene is TRBV2, the J gene TRBJ2-4; D might be TRBD2 (5 bases). V was trimmed by 8 bases and J by 0 bases, leaving 14 bases between them. The germline gives CDR1 SNHLY, CDR2 FYNNEI. This CDR3 comprises 15 residues. CDR3 amino acids: CASYQQRLAKNIQYF. The CDR3 DNA reads as TGTGCCAGCTACCAACAGCGGCTAGCCAAAAACATTCAGTACTTC.

This clonotype was counted many times. The chain combines TRBV5-1 with TRBJ2-7; D unclear. The CDR3 has 13 residues. Germline V gene sequence: CDR1 SGHRS, CDR2 YFSETQ. The germline V and J ends were trimmed by 7 bases and 3 bases, with 14 bases remaining between them. CDR3 protein: CASSLDGDYEQYF. Here the CDR3 DNA reads TGCGCCAGCTCCCTAGACGGCGACTACGAGCAGTACTTC.

This rearrangement joins TRBV27 to TRBJ2-7, with D tentatively TRBD1 (7 bases). Germline-derived CDR1 and CDR2 are MNHEY and SMNVEV (reference sequence). V was cut by 5 bases and J by 3 bases, with 17 bases left in between. CDR3 size: 15 residues. CDR3 bases: TGTGCCAGCAGTAACGAGACAGGGAGGTTCTACGAGCAGTACTTC. As protein: CASSNETGRFYEQYF.